These T cell receptor beta chains were read from a single sample in a study of siplizumab effects on memory and regulatory T cells. Sequencing used immunoSEQ multiplex PCR; TCRdb keeps in-frame clones, though not all of them. The sample holds 90,000 to 130,000 clones, approximately 92% seen once. Sequencing used CD4+ T cells sorted from blood. The receptors shown here come from a human donor in good health. The CDR3 runs from the conserved cysteine through the conserved F or W. The D gene is left open where the match is weak. Some rows mark clone size as missing; the rest say once, few, many or name a class of expanded clone.

d_gene,j_gene,v_gene,abundance,CDR3aa,CDR3nt
-,TRBJ1-1,TRBV11-2,-,CASSLIAWRAFF,TGTGCCAGCAGCTTAATTGCGTGGAGAGCTTTCTTT
TRBD2,TRBJ2-1,TRBV5-1,-,CASSPGALAANNEQFF,TGCGCCAGCAGCCCCGGAGCGCTAGCGGCTAACAATGAGCAGTTCTTC
-,TRBJ1-1,TRBV7-3,-,CASSLEPNTEAFF,TGTGCCAGCAGCTTAGAACCGAACACTGAAGCTTTCTTT
-,TRBJ2-3,TRBV5-6,-,CASSLGGTDTQYF,TGTGCCAGCTCCCTGGGTGGCACAGATACGCAGTATTTT
-,TRBJ1-1,TRBV11-2,-,CASRITETYTEAFF,TGTGCCAGCAGGATTACAGAAACTTACACTGAAGCTTTCTTT
-,TRBJ1-4,TRBV4-1,-,CASSQSQNEKLFF,TGCGCCAGCAGCCAATCACAGAATGAAAAACTGTTTTTT
-,TRBJ2-7,TRBV18,once,CASSRETSYEQYF,TGTGCCAGCTCCCGGGAAACTTCCTACGAGCAGTACTTC
-,TRBJ1-2,TRBV5-6,-,CASSLTEYGYTF,TGTGCCAGCAGCTTAACGGAGTATGGCTACACCTTC
-,TRBJ1-3,TRBV2,-,CASIRERSGNTIYF,TGTGCCAGCATTAGGGAACGCTCTGGAAACACCATATATTTT
-,TRBJ2-7,TRBV7-3,-,CASSPEGGSSSNEQYF,TGTGCCAGCAGCCCTGAAGGAGGGAGTTCTTCTAACGAGCAGTACTTC
TRBD1,TRBJ2-7,TRBV5-6,-,CASSFPTGTGSYEQYF,TGTGCCAGCAGCTTCCCGACCGGGACAGGATCCTACGAGCAGTACTTC
-,TRBJ2-7,TRBV9,-,CASSVGGPDRVAGEQYF,TGTGCCAGCAGCGTCGGGGGTCCAGACAGGGTCGCGGGAGAGCAGTACTTC
TRBD2,TRBJ2-7,TRBV2,-,CASSDLLAGGPRYEQYF,TGTGCCAGCAGTGACTTACTAGCGGGGGGCCCTAGGTACGAGCAGTACTTC
TRBD2,TRBJ2-1,TRBV7-6,-,CASSLAEGHEQFF,TGTGCCAGCAGCCTAGCGGAGGGGCATGAGCAGTTCTTC
TRBD1,TRBJ2-3,TRBV2,-,CASTTGGTDTQYF,TGTGCCAGCACGACAGGGGGCACAGATACGCAGTATTTT
-,TRBJ2-7,TRBV5-1,-,CASSLDWARQQYF,TGCGCCAGCAGCCTAGACTGGGCTCGGCAGCAGTACTTC
TRBD2,TRBJ2-1,TRBV9,-,CASSVPELAGGRNEQFF,TGTGCCAGCAGCGTACCCGAACTAGCGGGAGGGCGCAATGAGCAGTTCTTC
TRBD2,TRBJ2-5,TRBV5-5,once,CASCQTSGGETQYF,TGTGCCAGCTGCCAGACTAGCGGGGGGGAGACCCAGTACTTC
-,TRBJ2-7,TRBV12-5,-,CASASYGGGPYEQYF,TGTGCTAGTGCCTCGTACGGTGGGGGCCCGTACGAGCAGTACTTC
-,TRBJ1-1,TRBV29-1,-,CSVEGRLNPEAFF,TGCAGCGTTGAAGGCAGATTAAATCCTGAAGCTTTCTTT
-,TRBJ2-1,TRBV10-1,-,CASSESRKYNEQFF,TGCGCCAGCAGTGAGTCGAGAAAATACAATGAGCAGTTCTTC
-,TRBJ1-5,TRBV2,-,CASSERQINQPQHF,TGTGCCAGCAGTGAAAGGCAGATAAATCAGCCCCAGCATTTT
-,TRBJ2-7,TRBV6-6,-,CASSWTVSSYEQYF,TGTGCCAGCAGTTGGACAGTGAGCTCCTACGAGCAGTACTTC
TRBD1,TRBJ1-1,TRBV5-1,-,CASRRQGVNTEAFF,TGCGCCAGCAGGCGACAGGGAGTAAACACTGAAGCTTTCTTT
-,TRBJ1-2,TRBV19,-,CASSIVEGRGYTF,TGTGCCAGTAGTATAGTGGAGGGTCGGGGCTACACCTTC
TRBD1,TRBJ1-6,TRBV19,-,CASSTGQDVHSPLHF,TGTGCCAGTAGTACCGGACAGGACGTCCATTCACCCCTCCACTTT
TRBD1,TRBJ2-7,TRBV9,-,CASTKTDRGVSYEQYF,TGTGCCAGCACAAAAACGGACAGGGGAGTTTCCTACGAGCAGTACTTC
-,TRBJ2-2,TRBV6-6,-,CASSLIGGLTGELFF,TGTGCCAGCAGCCTGATTGGGGGCCTGACCGGGGAGCTGTTTTTT
-,TRBJ2-2,TRBV19,-,CASSIPRTHNTGELFF,TGTGCCAGTAGTATACCAAGGACACATAACACCGGGGAGCTGTTTTTT
-,TRBJ2-3,TRBV11-1,-,CASSVSGPYTDTQYF,TGTGCCAGCAGCGTGAGCGGCCCCTACACAGATACGCAGTATTTT
TRBD1,TRBJ2-7,TRBV5-1,-,CASSLAGSGGGSSYEQYF,TGCGCCAGCAGCTTGGCGGGTTCAGGGGGCGGAAGCTCCTACGAGCAGTACTTC
-,TRBJ1-1,TRBV4-2,once,CASSQTGPRNEAFF,TGTGCCAGCAGCCAAACCGGGCCGCGGAATGAAGCTTTCTTT
-,TRBJ1-1,TRBV19,-,CASGSRGNTEAFF,TGTGCCAGTGGGAGCAGGGGGAACACTGAAGCTTTCTTT
-,TRBJ2-7,TRBV11-2,-,CASSLDVGLRGYEQYF,TGTGCCAGCAGCTTAGATGTCGGTTTGAGAGGCTACGAGCAGTACTTC
TRBD1,TRBJ2-1,TRBV12-5,-,CASVQDRNNEQFF,TGTGCTAGTGTGCAGGACAGGAACAATGAGCAGTTCTTC
-,TRBJ2-2,TRBV10-3,-,CAISGTFSGELFF,TGTGCCATCTCCGGGACTTTTTCCGGGGAGCTGTTTTTT
-,TRBJ2-1,TRBV9,few,CASSVDVGLINNEQFF,TGTGCCAGCAGCGTAGATGTAGGACTAATTAACAATGAGCAGTTCTTC
-,TRBJ2-1,TRBV5-6,-,CASSRMTGLPLQDEQFF,TGTGCCAGCAGCCGAATGACGGGACTTCCTCTCCAAGATGAGCAGTTCTTC
-,TRBJ2-7,TRBV5-1,-,CASSVQVGVSGASYEQYF,TGCGCCAGCAGCGTCCAGGTTGGGGTTTCGGGGGCCTCCTACGAGCAGTACTTC
-,TRBJ2-6,TRBV19,-,CASRGSGANVLTF,TGTGCCAGTAGGGGCTCTGGGGCCAACGTCCTGACTTTC
-,TRBJ2-7,TRBV5-1,-,CASSSTVGAEQYF,TGCGCCAGCAGCTCCACTGTGGGGGCCGAGCAGTACTTC
-,TRBJ2-7,TRBV30,-,CAGISDSSYEQYF,TGTGCCGGGATCTCGGACAGCTCCTACGAGCAGTACTTC
-,TRBJ1-4,TRBV6-1,once,CASSAGTANEKLFF,TGTGCCAGCAGTGCCGGGACCGCCAATGAAAAACTGTTTTTT
TRBD2,TRBJ2-1,TRBV6-5,-,CASSYLAGGDEQFF,TGTGCCAGCAGTTACCTAGCGGGGGGCGATGAGCAGTTCTTC
TRBD1,TRBJ2-7,TRBV23-1,-,CARDRDPWGSYEQYF,TGCGCCAGGGACAGGGACCCCTGGGGCTCCTACGAGCAGTACTTC
TRBD1,TRBJ1-6,TRBV5-1,once,CASSPGTGEPSYNSPLHF,TGCGCCAGCAGCCCGGGGACAGGGGAACCCTCCTATAATTCACCCCTCCACTTT
TRBD2,TRBJ2-1,TRBV11-2,-,CASSSKTSGSYNEQFF,TGTGCCAGCAGCTCGAAAACTAGCGGGTCCTACAATGAGCAGTTCTTC
-,TRBJ1-6,TRBV2,-,CASSERGRNSPLHF,TGTGCCAGCAGTGAGCGGGGACGCAATTCACCCCTCCACTTT
-,TRBJ1-4,TRBV2,once,CASGRERLANEKLFF,TGTGCCAGCGGGCGCGAGAGGCTGGCTAATGAAAAACTGTTTTTT
-,TRBJ2-1,TRBV7-8,-,CASSLVWREQFF,TGTGCCAGCAGCTTAGTATGGCGTGAGCAGTTCTTC
TRBD1,TRBJ2-3,TRBV5-1,-,CASSLRDRANTDTQYF,TGCGCCAGCAGCCTCAGGGACAGGGCGAACACAGATACGCAGTATTTT
TRBD2,TRBJ2-7,TRBV19,-,CASSTAREDQYF,TGTGCCAGTAGTACCGCTCGGGAGGACCAGTACTTC
-,TRBJ2-3,TRBV2,once,CASTEDTRTDTQYF,TGTGCCAGCACAGAGGACACCCGCACAGATACGCAGTATTTT
-,TRBJ2-7,TRBV5-4,-,CASSSRGPNQNQQYF,TGTGCCAGCAGCTCACGGGGGCCCAATCAAAATCAGCAGTACTTC
TRBD2,TRBJ2-7,TRBV2,-,CASSEAGSSGGPYEQYF,TGTGCCAGCAGTGAAGCGGGGTCTAGCGGGGGACCCTACGAGCAGTACTTC
-,TRBJ2-1,TRBV5-6,-,CASSLSPEGLTYNEQFF,TGTGCCAGCAGCTTGTCCCCGGAGGGCCTCACCTACAATGAGCAGTTCTTC
-,TRBJ2-5,TRBV4-2,-,CASSQDRVQETQYF,TGTGCCAGCAGCCAAGACAGGGTACAAGAGACCCAGTACTTC
-,TRBJ2-7,TRBV6-5,-,CASSSALITYEQYF,TGTGCCAGCTCCTCGGCCCTCATCACCTACGAGCAGTACTTC
-,TRBJ2-7,TRBV7-9,-,CASSLGVYEQYF,TGTGCCAGCAGCTTGGGAGTTTACGAGCAGTACTTC